This T cell receptor (beta chain) originates from a study of blood T cell repertoires in COVID-19. Two negative PCRs, clearance, or symptom resolution had been documented for recovered Cohort 3 donors. Under the authors' procedure: Nucleated cell number was recorded as an estimate derived from reference gene primer amplification. Profiled with immunoSEQ multiplex PCR; TCRdb holds only in-frame clones, not every one. Clonal size and the V and J genes are those of that table, whereas D and trimming came from the DNA. The data contain over 400,000 clones, approximately 90% of them singletons. With 3 bases removed from V and 7 bases from J, the gap between germline ends came to 9 bases. CDR1 and CDR2 from the germline V gene are KGHSH and LQKENI. The CDR3 is 13 residues long.

The chain couples TRBV18 to TRBJ1-4; maybe TRBD1 (5 bases). Material: PBMCs or T cells enriched from blood (not recorded which). This TCR derives from an older woman who had recovered from COVID-19. The CDR3 reads CASSPQGSEKLFF. The DNA of the CDR3 is TGTGCCAGCTCACCGCAGGGAAGTGAAAAACTGTTTTTT.